The 26 T cell receptor beta chains in this list originate from one sample, sequenced in a study of T cell responses to AZD1222 COVID-19 vaccine. Assay: immunoSEQ multiplex PCR; the TCRdb copy retains only in-frame clones and omits some. The repertoire holds 100,000 to 150,000 clones, roughly 90% seen once, with roughly 13% in the top ten. This specimen consisted of peripheral blood, obtained on day 0 of AZD1222 vaccination. These receptors all come from an adult in good health.

The gene calls are TRBV4-1 and TRBJ2-1; tentatively, D is TRBD2 (5 bases). There are 15 residues in the CDR3. The germline V gene encodes CDR1 MGHRA and CDR2 YSYEKL. Trimming removed 1 base from V and 2 bases from J, with 9 bases in between. In DNA form, the CDR3 reads TGCGCCAGCAGCCAAGCGGACTTAGCCTACAATGAGCAGTTCTTC. This gives the protein CASSQADLAYNEQFF.

The chain has TRBV18 and TRBJ1-5, with no clear D. Between the trimmed V and J ends, which lost 2 bases and 2 bases, there was a span of 7 bases. Germline CDR1 and CDR2: KGHSH and LQKENI. The CDR3 totals 14 residues. The CDR3 is CASSPAGGNQPQHF. DNA of the CDR3: TGTGCCAGCTCACCAGCGGGCGGCAATCAGCCCCAGCATTTT.

This rearrangement joins TRBV6-2 or TRBV6-3 to TRBJ2-7; the D gene is possibly TRBD1 (6 bases). The germline CDR1 and CDR2 sequences are MNHEY and SVGEGT. V gave up 2 bases and J gave up 3 bases, with 17 bases separating them. The CDR3 contains 16 residues. This CDR3 reads CASSYEGFEGGYEQYF. Written as DNA, the CDR3 is TGTGCCAGCAGTTACGAGGGGTTCGAAGGGGGCTACGAGCAGTACTTC.

The chain combines TRBV7-9 with TRBJ2-3, with 11 bases aligning to TRBD2. The V gene end was trimmed by 3 bases and the J gene end by 1 base; junction bases not matched to a gene: 3. Germline lookup yields CDR1 SEHNR and CDR2 FQNEAQ (reference sequence). This CDR3 region has 16 residues. The CDR3 sequence: CASSFLTSGGTDTQYF. DNA for the CDR3: TGTGCCAGCAGCTTTCTGACTAGCGGGGGCACAGATACGCAGTATTTT. Full variable domain (remainder filled in from reference TRBV7-9 and TRBJ2-3): DTGVSQNPRHKITKRGQNVTFRCDPISEHNRLYWYRQTLGQGPEFLTYFQNEAQLEKSRLLSDRFSAERPKGSFSTLEIQRTEQGDSAMYLCASSFLTSGGTDTQYFGPGTRLTVL.

The chain recombines TRBV7-8 with TRBJ2-3; D gene ambiguous. The CDR3 is 14 residues long. In germline, CDR1 is SGHVS, CDR2 FQNEAQ. The V and J ends lost 1 base and 6 bases respectively, with 11 bases between them. CDR3 sequence (DNA): TGTGCCAGCAGCTTAGTAGTCTTATTTGATACGCAGTATTTT. This codes for CASSLVVLFDTQYF. The entire variable domain, with the rest obtained from reference TRBV7-8 and TRBJ2-3, is as follows: GAGVSQSPRYKVAKRGQDVALRCDPISGHVSLFWYQQALGQGPEFLTYFQNEAQLDKSGLPSDRFFAERPEGSVSTLKIQRTQQEDSAVYLCASSLVVLFDTQYFGPGTRLTVL.

This clone came up once. The CDR3: CASSADRDFQETQYF. The DNA for the CDR3 is TGTGCCAGCAGCGCTGATCGGGACTTCCAAGAGACCCAGTACTTC. The chain employs TRBV6-5 and TRBJ2-5; a possible D gene is TRBD2 (6 bases). Germline values: CDR1 MNHEY, CDR2 SVGAGI. This CDR3 region has 15 residues. Trimming left V 6 bases short and J 1 base short, with 15 bases between.

V is TRBV7-9 and J is TRBJ2-3; 9 nucleotides agree with TRBD1. The CDR3 consists of 14 residues. Germline CDR1 reads SEHNR; CDR2 reads FQNEAQ (reference sequence). V gave up 6 bases and J gave up 2 bases; unmatched junction bases: 3. CDR3 nucleotide sequence: TGTGCCAGCAGAGACAGGGGGTACACAGATACGCAGTATTTT. Protein: CASRDRGYTDTQYF. Supplemented by reference TRBV7-9 and TRBJ2-3, the full variable domain reads DTGVSQNPRHKITKRGQNVTFRCDPISEHNRLYWYRQTLGQGPEFLTYFQNEAQLEKSRLLSDRFSAERPKGSFSTLEIQRTEQGDSAMYLCASRDRGYTDTQYFGPGTRLTVL.

This rearrangement joins TRBV5-6 to TRBJ2-1, with D perhaps TRBD2 (5 bases). Germline assignment: CDR1 SGHDT and CDR2 YYEEEE. The CDR3 totals 18 residues. V was pared by 2 bases and J by 0 bases, with 18 bases between. The CDR3 sequence: CASSLLLEARLSYNEQFF. In DNA form, the CDR3 reads TGTGCCAGCAGCTTATTACTAGAGGCCCGACTCTCCTACAATGAGCAGTTCTTC.

The J gene is TRBJ1-2, the V gene TRBV10-3; the D gene is possibly TRBD1 (5 bases). CDR3 length: 12 residues. The germline V gene encodes CDR1 ENHRY and CDR2 SYGVKD. V lost 11 bases and J lost 4, with 14 bases in between. The CDR3 is CAAGGGSYGYTF. CDR3 nucleotides: TGTGCCGCGGGGGGAGGGTCCTATGGCTACACCTTC.

The rearrangement links TRBV7-9 to TRBJ1-2; possibly TRBD1 for D (5 bases). The CDR3 loop spans 14 amino acids. The germline V and J ends were trimmed by 4 bases and 7 bases, with 16 bases remaining between them. Germline CDR1 is SEHNR and CDR2 is FQNEAQ (reference sequence). This CDR3 reads CASSSPYGGGGYTF. DNA of the CDR3: TGTGCCAGCAGCTCTCCTTACGGGGGAGGTGGCTACACCTTC. The full variable domain, rest sourced from reference TRBV7-9 and TRBJ1-2, is DTGVSQNPRHKITKRGQNVTFRCDPISEHNRLYWYRQTLGQGPEFLTYFQNEAQLEKSRLLSDRFSAERPKGSFSTLEIQRTEQGDSAMYLCASSSPYGGGGYTFGSGTRLTVV.

The DNA of the CDR3 is TGTGCCAGCAGTGCAGGGATGGGCAATCAGCCCCAGCATTTT. It codes for CASSAGMGNQPQHF. This chain uses TRBV2 with TRBJ1-5, with D perhaps TRBD1 (5 bases). V lost 4 bases to trimming and J lost 2 bases, with 9 bases between them. The CDR3 totals 14 residues. Germline V lookup: CDR1 SNHLY, CDR2 FYNNEI.

This sequence joins TRBV19 and TRBJ1-2; TRBD1 matches at 7 bases. There are 14 residues in the CDR3. Germline V gene data show CDR1 as LNHDA and CDR2 as SQIVND (reference sequence). After removal of 6 bases from V and 2 bases from J, the junction contained 6 bases not matched to a gene. This CDR3 is CASRGRTGNYGYTF. CDR3 in DNA: TGTGCCAGTAGGGGACGGACAGGAAACTATGGCTACACCTTC.

The chain has TRBV28 and TRBJ2-1, with D perhaps matching TRBD1 or TRBD2 (6 bases each). This CDR3 is built from 13 residues. Germline CDR1 is MDHEN and CDR2 is SYDVKM. V shed 5 bases and J shed 7 bases, with 12 bases lying between them. The CDR3 loop reads CASSTRGGNEQFF. The CDR3 DNA is TGTGCCAGCAGTACTAGAGGGGGGAATGAGCAGTTCTTC.

This sequence joins TRBV11-2 and TRBJ1-1; the D gene is possibly TRBD1 (5 bases). Germline V lookup: CDR1 SGHAT, CDR2 FQNNGV. V gave up 3 bases and J gave up 4 bases, with 12 bases separating them. The CDR3 runs to 14 residues. This CDR3 reads CASSFLTVSTEAFF. The DNA of the CDR3 is TGTGCCAGCAGCTTTTTGACAGTATCCACTGAAGCTTTCTTT.

This clone was found once. The rearrangement links TRBV30 to TRBJ1-2; no firm D call. Germline CDR1 GTSNPN, CDR2 SVGIG (reference sequence). Trimming left V 2 bases short and J 4 bases short, with 8 bases between. The CDR3 sequence is 12 residues long. The CDR3 nucleotides read TGTGCCTGGAGTCCTACAGCCTATGGCTACACCTTC. The encoded protein is CAWSPTAYGYTF.

The chain uses TRBV11-3 and TRBJ2-3; maybe TRBD2 (6 bases). The CDR3 is 16 amino acids. The germline V gene encodes CDR1 SGHNT and CDR2 YENEEA. V was trimmed by 4 bases and J by 3 bases, leaving 17 bases between them. The CDR3 spells CASSSTGRRETDTQYF. The CDR3 DNA sequence: TGTGCCAGCAGCTCTACAGGACGGAGGGAAACAGATACGCAGTATTTT.

The chain has TRBV20-1 and TRBJ2-7, with D possibly called TRBD1 or TRBD2 (6 bases each). The germline V gene encodes CDR1 DFQATT and CDR2 SNEGSKA (reference sequence). Trimming took off 6 bases at V and 7 bases at J, with 13 bases between the two ends. CDR3 length: 11 residues. The CDR3: CSAPRGREQYF. DNA for the CDR3: TGCAGTGCCCCCCGGGGGCGGGAGCAGTACTTC.

The rearrangement uses TRBV2 and TRBJ2-7; D remains unclear. The CDR3 loop spans 15 amino acids. Looked up from germline, CDR1 is SNHLY and CDR2 is FYNNEI. The V gene lost 11 bases and the J gene lost 2 bases, with 22 bases spanning the gap. The CDR3 here is CAATPRPGPTYEQYF. CDR3 DNA sequence: TGTGCCGCCACGCCACGGCCAGGCCCCACCTACGAGCAGTACTTC. The full variable domain, its missing parts supplied by reference TRBV2 and TRBJ2-7, is EPEVTQTPSHQVTQMGQEVILRCVPISNHLYFYWYRQILGQKVEFLVSFYNNEISEKSEIFDDQFSVERPDGSNFTLKIRSTKLEDSAMYFCAATPRPGPTYEQYFGPGTRLTVT.

The V and J genes are TRBV11-2 and TRBJ2-1; no clear D gene. Trimming stripped 1 base from V and 3 bases from J, with 4 bases between. The CDR3 spans 13 residues. Germline-derived CDR1 and CDR2 are SGHAT and FQNNGV. The CDR3 here is CASSLAGYNEQFF. CDR3 nucleotides: TGTGCCAGCAGCTTAGCTGGCTACAATGAGCAGTTCTTC. Combining the CDR3 with reference TRBV11-2 and TRBJ2-1 gives the whole variable domain EAGVAQSPRYKIIEKRQSVAFWCNPISGHATLYWYQQILGQGPKLLIQFQNNGVVDDSQLPKDRFSAERLKGVDSTLKIQPAKLEDSAVYLCASSLAGYNEQFFGPGTRLTVL.

This rearrangement joins TRBV13 to TRBJ1-5; 7 bases fit TRBD1. CDR1 and CDR2 from the germline V gene are PRHDT and FYEKMQ (reference sequence). V dropped 5 bases and J dropped 3; count of bases not matched to a gene: 10. The CDR3 contains 16 residues. CDR3 sequence reads: CASSSHRDSPNQPQHF. Here the CDR3 DNA reads TGTGCCAGCAGCAGTCACCGGGACAGCCCCAATCAGCCCCAGCATTTT.

The chain couples TRBV28 to TRBJ2-7, with D perhaps matching TRBD1 (6 bases). Germline CDR1 reads MDHEN; CDR2 reads SYDVKM. This CDR3 is built from 14 residues. V was pared by 6 bases and J by 6 bases, with 18 bases between. The DNA for the CDR3 is TGTGCCAGCAGCGCCACAGGGAAGGGTATCGAGCAGTACTTC. It translates to CASSATGKGIEQYF.

The chain employs TRBV19 and TRBJ1-2, with TRBD1 matching over 11 bases. The CDR3 is 16 residues long. V dropped 8 bases and J dropped 0; count of bases not matched to a gene: 8. CDR1 and CDR2 from the germline V gene are LNHDA and SQIVND (reference sequence). CDR3 coding DNA: TGTGCCAGTTTTGAGGACAGGGGGCCTTCTAACTATGGCTACACCTTC. Translated: CASFEDRGPSNYGYTF.

The V and J genes are TRBV12-3 or TRBV12-4 and TRBJ1-2; D uncertain. This CDR3 comprises 13 residues. Trimming shortened V by 3 bases and J by 7 bases, and 12 bases separated the two germline ends. CDR3: CASSFPIHRGYTF. DNA of the CDR3: TGTGCCAGCAGTTTCCCAATACACCGTGGCTACACCTTC.

J is TRBJ1-4 and V is TRBV28, with D unclear. The germline CDR1 and CDR2 sequences are MDHEN and SYDVKM. Deletions cut 6 bases from V and 8 bases from J, with 4 bases between. This CDR3 spans 10 amino acids. Here the CDR3 reads CASSREKLFF. The CDR3 DNA is TGTGCCAGCAGCAGGGAAAAACTGTTTTTT.

This clone was seen only a few times. The J gene is TRBJ2-1, the V gene TRBV5-4; D gene unclear. The ends were cut back, 2 bases at V and 6 bases at J, with 15 bases in the middle. The CDR3 totals 15 residues. From germline, CDR1 is SGHNT and CDR2 YYREEE (reference sequence). Here the CDR3 DNA reads TGTGCCAGCAGCTTTAAGGACGGCCTGGGCAATGAGCAGTTCTTC. Translation: CASSFKDGLGNEQFF.

The chain has TRBV3-1 (or the pseudogene TRBV3-2) and TRBJ1-2; D is unresolved. Germline lookup yields CDR1 LGHDT and CDR2 YNNKEL (reference sequence). There are 13 residues in the CDR3. V was shortened by 1 base and J by 4 bases, with 7 bases between the two germline ends. The CDR3 DNA reads TGTGCCAGCAGCCAAGCGACAATCTATGGCTACACCTTC. This translates into CASSQATIYGYTF.